The 4 T cell receptor beta chains in this list originate from one sample, sequenced in a study of T-cell reconstitution after alpha-beta-depleted transplantation in children. Using unique molecular identifiers, the investigators prepared the TCRbeta library. TCRdb itself ran the PCR reads through MiXCR, one entry per CDR3 protein. The sample carries approximately 350,000 distinct CDR3 sequences, about a tenth recorded once. Specimen: PBMCs from the stem cell graft donor, collected from the stem cell graft. These TCRs come from a human donor who donated a stem cell graft to a child with acute lymphoblastic leukemia.

The chain has TRBV9 and TRBJ2-5, with 12 positions matching TRBD2. J was trimmed by 6 bases and V by 4 bases; bases with no gene match: 7. CDR3 size: 15 residues. The germline gives CDR1 SGDLS, CDR2 YYNGEE. The CDR3 nucleotides read TGTGCCAGCAGCCCTGGACTAGCGGGAACTAAGACCCAGTACTTC. Protein product: CASSPGLAGTKTQYF.

This clonotype has more than one count but fewer than ten. This chain joins TRBV2 and TRBJ1-1, with D possibly matching TRBD1 (6 bases). Germline V gene sequence: CDR1 SNHLY, CDR2 FYNNEI. The length of the CDR3 is 12 residues. Trimming cost V 6 bases and J 5 bases, with 10 bases left between them. CDR3: CASRQGGTEAFF. The DNA of the CDR3 is TGTGCCAGCAGACAGGGAGGGACTGAAGCTTTCTTT.

This clonotype was counted at least ten times. The chain recombines TRBV6-2 or TRBV6-3 with TRBJ2-2; D might be TRBD1 (5 bases). The CDR3 is 14 amino acids. The germline V gene encodes CDR1 MNHEY and CDR2 SVGEGT. Trimming cost V 7 bases and J 5 bases, with 14 bases left between them. The CDR3, as DNA: TGTGCCAGCACAAGGGAAGGGGAAACCGGGGAGCTGTTTTTT. Translated, it gives CASTREGETGELFF.

This chain uses TRBV7-9 with TRBJ2-7; a weak D match, TRBD1 (6 bases). Trimming left V 6 bases short and J 1 base short, with 13 bases between. The germline V gene has CDR1 SEHNR and CDR2 FQNEAQ (reference sequence). This CDR3 is 14 amino acids long. CDR3 DNA sequence: TGTGCCAGCAGTACGGGACACGGATCCTACGAGCAGTACTTC. Its protein product is CASSTGHGSYEQYF.